Below, 11 T cell receptor beta chains from the same sample are listed, as sequenced in a study of T cells in women clearing cervical HPV infection. Data came from immunoSEQ multiplex PCR; TCRdb stores just in-frame clones and leaves some out. In all, the sample yields 31,000 or so clones. Sequencing was done on a sample of blood buffy coat. Receptors were obtained from a woman between 18 and 69 years old with a cervical HPV16 infection that either progressed to CIN3+ or cleared (not recorded which).

For this clone: The CDR3 end lies 3 residues beyond the end of the read and is filled in from the germline J gene. The V call is TRBV19, the J call TRBJ2-4, with D perhaps assigned TRBD1 or TRBD2 (5 bases each). The CDR3 consists of 18 residues. Germline CDR1 and CDR2: LNHDA and SQIVND (reference sequence). Incomplete CDR3 DNA: TGTGCCAGTAGAAGAGGGATAGGGGCAGGACCTGCGAACTATGGT. This gives the protein CASRRGIGAGPANYG. The whole CDR3 sequence is CASRRGIGAGPANYGQYF.

On this clone: From the germline J gene comes the end of the CDR3, since the read stops 3 residues before it. The chain carries TRBV29-1 and TRBJ1-2; a weak D match, TRBD1 (5 bases). Germline V gene lookup returns CDR1 SQVTM and CDR2 ANQGSEA. Trimming took off 7 bases at V and 0 bases at J, with 18 bases between the two ends. The CDR3 consists of 15 residues. This CDR3 is CSAVPQGASNYGYTF. The covered CDR3 bases are TGCAGCGCAGTTCCTCAAGGGGCCTCTAACTATGGC.

As concerns this clone: The read ends 3 residues shy of where the CDR3 ends; the end is completed using the germline J gene. The V gene is TRBV7-3, the J gene TRBJ2-1, with 10 bases identical to TRBD2. This CDR3 spans 14 amino acids. V lost 6 bases to trimming and J lost 7 bases; unmatched junction nucleotides: 6. Germline assignment: CDR1 SGHTA and CDR2 FQGTGA. The DNA read from the CDR3 is TGTGCCAGCAGTTCCGGGACTAGCGCGAATGAG. It translates to CASSSGTSANE. The CDR3, in full, reads CASSSGTSANEQFF. Filled out from reference TRBV7-3 and TRBJ2-1, the complete variable domain reads GAGVSQTPSNKVTEKGKYVELRCDPISGHTALYWYRQSLGQGPEFLIYFQGTGAADDSGLPNDRFFAVRPEGSVSTLKIQRTERGDSAVYLCASSSGTSANEQFFGPGTRLTVL.

Regarding this clone: The read ends 3 residues early relative to the CDR3; the germline J gene fills the gap. The chain recombines TRBV29-1 with TRBJ1-4; 9 bases align to TRBD1. The germline CDR1 and CDR2 sequences are SQVTM and ANQGSEA. CDR3 length equals 15 residues. V dropped 5 bases and J dropped 7; count of bases not matched to a gene: 11. The part of the CDR3 DNA that was read is TGCAGCGTTTCCTACGGGACAGGGCTCGGTGAAAAA. Protein product: CSVSYGTGLGEK. The complete CDR3 reads CSVSYGTGLGEKLFF.

With respect to this clone: The read ends 3 residues before the CDR3 terminus; that terminus is restored from the germline J gene. The chain links TRBV5-1 to TRBJ2-5; weak D call: TRBD1 (6 bases). The CDR3 runs to 14 residues. Between the trimmed V and J ends, which lost 2 bases and 2 bases, there was a span of 10 bases. Germline assignment: CDR1 SGHRS and CDR2 YFSETQ. The CDR3 DNA, read in part, is TGCGCCAGCAGCTTCGGGACACCGCAAGAGACC. Its protein is CASSFGTPQET. The entire CDR3 protein is CASSFGTPQETQYF.

With regard to this clone: The CDR3 end lies 3 residues beyond the end of the read and is filled in from the germline J gene. The V call is TRBV7-2, the J call TRBJ2-7, with a weak D call TRBD2 (6 bases). The V gene lost 5 bases and the J gene lost 3 bases, with 14 bases spanning the gap. CDR1 is SGHTA and CDR2 is FQGNSA in the germline V gene. The CDR3 extends over 14 amino acids. The sequenced part of the CDR3 DNA is TGTGCCAGCAGCCTTACTAGCACGAGCTACGAG. It encodes CASSLTSTSYE. Given in full, the CDR3 is CASSLTSTSYEQYF.

For this clone: The missing CDR3 end, 3 residues past where the read stops, is filled in from the germline J gene. The chain links TRBV29-1 to TRBJ2-3, with D possibly TRBD2 on 6 matching bases. The V gene's germline CDR1 is SQVTM and CDR2 ANQGSEA. Deletions cut 8 bases from V and 1 base from J, with 16 bases between. The CDR3 contains 14 residues. CDR3 sequence: CSSRRGVGTDTQYF. The sequenced CDR3 bases are TGCAGCTCCAGGCGCGGGGTTGGCACAGATACG.

Turning to this clone: The CDR3 extends 3 residues past the end of the read, so its final part is completed from the germline J gene. J is TRBJ2-1 and V is TRBV12-3 or TRBV12-4; 9 bases align to TRBD2. Trimming removed 3 bases from V and 2 bases from J; junction bases left unmatched: 8. This CDR3 contains 17 residues. The CDR3 spells CASSFAPASGTYNEQFF. The sequenced CDR3 bases are TGTGCCAGCAGTTTTGCACCCGCTAGCGGGACCTACAATGAG.

To note about this clone: The read terminates 3 residues before the CDR3 end, so the remaining end is supplied by the germline J gene. The chain recombines TRBV28 with TRBJ2-5; maybe TRBD2 (5 bases). The germline V gene has CDR1 MDHEN and CDR2 SYDVKM. This CDR3 has 16 residues. V lost 4 bases and J 2 bases, leaving 17 bases between the germline ends. CDR3 DNA, as far as it was read: TGTGCCAGCAGTTATGCGATAGGAGGCGGTCAAGAGACC. Translating gives CASSYAIGGGQET. The CDR3 as a whole reads CASSYAIGGGQETQYF. Full variable domain (missing parts from reference TRBV28 and TRBJ2-5): DVKVTQSSRYLVKRTGEKVFLECVQDMDHENMFWYRQDPGLGLRLIYFSYDVKMKEKGDIPEGYSVSREKKERFSLILESASTNQTSMYLCASSYAIGGGQETQYFGPGTRLLVL.

To note about this clone: The sequence runs out 3 residues before the end of the CDR3; the remainder is reconstructed from the germline J gene. The chain couples TRBV29-1 to TRBJ1-5, with D hard to call. CDR1 is SQVTM and CDR2 is ANQGSEA in the germline V gene. V was shortened by 4 bases and J by 0 bases, with 10 bases between the two germline ends. CDR3 length equals 14 residues. CDR3 DNA (partial): TGCAGCGTTGCAGGTGTAAATAGCAATCAGCCC. Residues: CSVAGVNSNQP. The whole CDR3 is CSVAGVNSNQPQHF.

On this clone: The read falls 3 residues short of the CDR3 end, and the missing part is taken from the germline J gene. This sequence joins TRBV5-1 and TRBJ1-1, with a possible D match to TRBD1 (5 bases). CDR3 length: 15 residues. Germline V CDR1 and CDR2: SGHRS, YFSETQ. V lost 4 bases and J lost 0, with 13 bases in between. The CDR3 DNA, read in part, is TGCGCCAGCAGCATATCAACAGGATTGAACACTGAA. This sequence encodes CASSISTGLNTE. The complete CDR3 protein is CASSISTGLNTEAFF.